Shown below are 14 T cell receptor beta chains from a single sample sequenced in a study of T cell responses to AZD1222 COVID-19 vaccine. Libraries were prepared by immunoSEQ multiplex PCR; TCRdb keeps only in-frame clonotypes and omits some of them. The table shows roughly 200,000 clones, with roughly 92% occurring only once. Material: peripheral blood, obtained 28 days after the second AZD1222 dose. The receptors stem from an adult who received the AZD1222 COVID-19 vaccine.

Comments on this clone: Distinct nucleotide sequences in the sample also encode this CDR3. This rearrangement joins TRBV18 to TRBJ2-2; D is ambiguous. Per germline, CDR1 KGHSH and CDR2 LQKENI. The CDR3 loop spans 15 amino acids. V lost 3 bases, J lost 0 bases, and 8 bases lay in between. CDR3 amino acids: CASSPAVSNTGELFF. In DNA, the CDR3 is TGTGCCAGCTCACCGGCGGTTTCGAACACCGGGGAGCTGTTTTTT.

The chain carries TRBV30 and TRBJ2-7; 8 bases are shared with TRBD2. Germline V gene lookup returns CDR1 GTSNPN and CDR2 SVGIG (reference sequence). The length of the CDR3 is 13 residues. After removal of 1 base from V and 2 bases from J, the junction contained 1 base not matched to a gene. CDR3 in DNA: TGTGCCTGGAGTGGAGCGGGAGCCTACGAGCAGTACTTC. Amino acids: CAWSGAGAYEQYF.

V is TRBV19 and J is TRBJ1-3; no definite D call. The CDR3 loop spans 16 amino acids. Trimming stripped 10 bases from V and 4 bases from J, with 23 bases between. The germline V gene encodes CDR1 LNHDA and CDR2 SQIVND (reference sequence). CDR3 in DNA: TGTGCCACCTCCCAGAGGGCAGGATCTTCCGGAAACACCATATATTTT. It translates to CATSQRAGSSGNTIYF. The complete variable domain, with remaining parts taken from reference TRBV19 and TRBJ1-3, reads DGGITQSPKYLFRKEGQNVTLSCEQNLNHDAMYWYRQDPGQGLRLIYYSQIVNDFQKGDIAEGYSVSREKKESFPLTVTSAQKNPTAFYLCATSQRAGSSGNTIYFGEGSWLTVV.

V gene TRBV5-6 combines with J gene TRBJ1-2; D remains unclear. Germline CDR1 reads SGHDT; CDR2 reads YYEEEE. This CDR3 region has 16 residues. V was clipped by 5 bases and J by 0 bases, with 17 bases between them. CDR3 DNA: TGTGCCAGCAGGGATTGGACGGCACGTTCTAACTATGGCTACACCTTC. Protein sequence: CASRDWTARSNYGYTF.

This clone came up once. The chain joins TRBV19 to TRBJ1-1; D unclear. This CDR3 is 13 amino acids long. Germline-derived CDR1 and CDR2 are LNHDA and SQIVND (reference sequence). V was pared by 0 bases and J by 0 bases, with 2 bases between. The CDR3 sequence: CASSIDLNTEAFF. The CDR3 nucleotides read TGTGCCAGTAGTATAGATTTGAACACTGAAGCTTTCTTT.

The V call is TRBV5-8, the J call TRBJ2-7; unclear D gene. CDR1 and CDR2 (germline): SGHTS, YDEGEE. The CDR3 loop spans 13 amino acids. The V end lost 1 base, the J end lost 2 bases, and 7 bases lay between the germline ends. CDR3 nucleotides: TGTGCCAGCAGCTTGTGGAGTACCTACGAGCAGTACTTC. As protein: CASSLWSTYEQYF.

The chain has TRBV7-3 and TRBJ1-1, with a tentative D call TRBD1 (6 bases). This CDR3 has 16 amino acids. The germline CDR1 and CDR2 sequences are SGHTA and FQGTGA. The V gene lost 1 base and the J gene lost 1 base, with 13 bases spanning the gap. The CDR3 coding sequence is TGTGCCAGCAGCTTAATGGCCCCAGGGGCGAACACTGAAGCTTTCTTT. Encoded protein: CASSLMAPGANTEAFF. The full variable domain, its missing parts supplied by reference TRBV7-3 and TRBJ1-1, is GAGVSQTPSNKVTEKGKYVELRCDPISGHTALYWYRQSLGQGPEFLIYFQGTGAADDSGLPNDRFFAVRPEGSVSTLKIQRTERGDSAVYLCASSLMAPGANTEAFFGQGTRLTVV.

This clone has only a few counts. The chain recombines TRBV5-1 with TRBJ2-1; 10 bases are a match to TRBD2. In germline, CDR1 is SGHRS, CDR2 YFSETQ. The CDR3 extends over 18 amino acids. Trimming cost V 2 bases and J 4 bases; bases outside gene matches: 12. CDR3 amino acids: CASSLGASGRRIYNEQFF. For the CDR3, the DNA is TGCGCCAGCAGCTTAGGGGCTAGCGGGAGACGAATATACAATGAGCAGTTCTTC.

The chain couples TRBV20-1 to TRBJ1-6, with 8 positions matching TRBD1. The germline V gene encodes CDR1 DFQATT and CDR2 SNEGSKA (reference sequence). The CDR3 totals 13 residues. V lost 3 bases to trimming and J lost 9 bases; unmatched junction nucleotides: 4. The chain's CDR3 is CSASSGGSSPLHF. The DNA of the CDR3 is TGCAGTGCTAGTTCAGGGGGCAGTTCACCCCTCCACTTT.

This clone was found once. The rearrangement links TRBV7-2 to TRBJ1-6; D is possibly TRBD1 (5 bases). The germline V and J ends were trimmed by 2 bases and 0 bases, with 8 bases remaining between them. Germline CDR1 is SGHTA and CDR2 is FQGNSA. The CDR3 runs to 16 residues. The CDR3 loop reads CASSLQGSSYNSPLHF. CDR3 nucleotides: TGTGCCAGCAGCTTACAGGGTAGCTCCTATAATTCACCCCTCCACTTT. The whole variable domain, filled in from reference TRBV7-2 and TRBJ1-6, reads GAGVSQSPSNKVTEKGKDVELRCDPISGHTALYWYRQSLGQGLEFLIYFQGNSAPDKSGLPSDRFSAERTGGSVSTLTIQRTQQEDSAVYLCASSLQGSSYNSPLHFGNGTRLTVT.

DNA for the CDR3: TGTGCCAGCAGCGCCGGCGGGATGAACTCCTACGAGCAGTACTTC. As protein: CASSAGGMNSYEQYF. The chain uses TRBV9 and TRBJ2-7; D may be TRBD2 (6 bases). The germline CDR1 and CDR2 sequences are SGDLS and YYNGEE. The CDR3 loop spans 15 amino acids. The ends were cut back, 3 bases at V and 0 bases at J, with 13 bases in the middle.

This chain links TRBV6-2 or TRBV6-3 with TRBJ2-1; TRBD1 might be the D (5 bases). V was cut by 0 bases and J by 2 bases, with 11 bases left in between. The CDR3 covers 16 residues. The germline gives CDR1 MNHEY, CDR2 SVGEGT. The CDR3, as DNA: TGTGCCAGCAGTTACTCGGACACCCTCCCCTACAATGAGCAGTTCTTC. Translation gives CASSYSDTLPYNEQFF.

The chain couples TRBV5-1 to TRBJ2-5; 10 nucleotides align to TRBD1. Trimming took 4 bases from V and 4 from J; bases not matched to a gene: 10. CDR1 SGHRS and CDR2 YFSETQ come from the germline V gene. The CDR3 spans 16 residues. The CDR3 here is CASSQRTGGDRETQYF. In nucleotides, the CDR3 is TGCGCCAGCAGCCAACGGACAGGGGGTGATCGAGAGACCCAGTACTTC.

The gene calls are TRBV3-1 (or the pseudogene TRBV3-2) and TRBJ1-4, with 7 bases aligning to TRBD1. CDR3 length: 14 amino acids. The junction had 9 bases not matched to a gene; V was cut back by 2 bases and J by 12 bases. Germline V lookup: CDR1 LGHDT, CDR2 YNNKEL (reference sequence). CDR3 in DNA: TGTGCCAGCAGCCAAAAGGGGGCGGGTGTTGAACTGTTTTTT. It is translated as CASSQKGAGVELFF.